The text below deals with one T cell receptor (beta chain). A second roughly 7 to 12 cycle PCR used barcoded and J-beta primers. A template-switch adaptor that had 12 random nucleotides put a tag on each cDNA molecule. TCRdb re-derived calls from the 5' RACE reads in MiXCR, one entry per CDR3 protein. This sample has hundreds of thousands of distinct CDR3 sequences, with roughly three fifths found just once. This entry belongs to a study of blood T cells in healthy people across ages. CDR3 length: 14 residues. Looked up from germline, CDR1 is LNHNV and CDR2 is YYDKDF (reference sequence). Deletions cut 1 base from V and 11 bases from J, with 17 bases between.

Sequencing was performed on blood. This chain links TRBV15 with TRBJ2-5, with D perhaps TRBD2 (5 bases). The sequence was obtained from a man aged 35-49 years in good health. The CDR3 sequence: CATSRGGSKGEQYF. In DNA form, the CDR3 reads TGTGCCACCAGCAGAGGAGGGAGTAAAGGTGAGCAGTACTTC.